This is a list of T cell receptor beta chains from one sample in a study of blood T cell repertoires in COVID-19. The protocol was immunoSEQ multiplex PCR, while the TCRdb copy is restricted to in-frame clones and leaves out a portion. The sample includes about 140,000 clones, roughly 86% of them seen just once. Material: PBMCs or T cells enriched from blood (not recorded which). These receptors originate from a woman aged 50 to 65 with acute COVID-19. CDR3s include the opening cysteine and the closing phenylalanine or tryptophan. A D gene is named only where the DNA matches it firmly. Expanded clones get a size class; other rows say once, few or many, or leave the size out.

CDR3aa: CASVAGTSGSRYEQYF; CDR3nt: TGTGCCAGCGTAGCAGGGACTAGCGGGAGTCGGTACGAGCAGTACTTC; d_gene: TRBD2; abundance: NA; len: 16; j_gene: TRBJ2-7; v_gene: TRBV6-4
CDR3aa: CASSLGQGSRTFF; CDR3nt: TGTGCCAGCAGCCTAGGACAGGGGTCGAGAACTTTCTTT; d_gene: TRBD1; abundance: NA; len: 13; j_gene: TRBJ1-1; v_gene: TRBV12-3/TRBV12-4
CDR3aa: CASSSGLPHPGEQYF; CDR3nt: TGTGCCAGCAGTTCGGGACTGCCCCACCCGGGCGAGCAGTACTTC; d_gene: NA; abundance: NA; len: 15; j_gene: TRBJ2-7; v_gene: TRBV6-5
CDR3aa: CASSQDVGRANTGELFF; CDR3nt: TGCGCCAGCAGCCAAGATGTTGGTAGAGCGAACACCGGGGAGCTGTTTTTT; d_gene: NA; abundance: few; len: 17; j_gene: TRBJ2-2; v_gene: TRBV4-1
CDR3aa: CASSQDQDLAGVSEQYF; CDR3nt: TGTGCCAGCAGCCAAGATCAGGACCTAGCGGGAGTTTCCGAGCAGTACTTC; d_gene: TRBD2; abundance: once; len: 17; j_gene: TRBJ2-7; v_gene: TRBV3-1/TRBV3-2
CDR3aa: CASSTGQGVAKGQYF; CDR3nt: TGTGCCAGCAGTACGGGACAGGGGGTGGCTAAAGGGCAGTACTTC; d_gene: TRBD1; abundance: NA; len: 15; j_gene: TRBJ2-7; v_gene: TRBV5-8
CDR3aa: CASTAGIANEKLFF; CDR3nt: TGTGCCAGCACGGCGGGGATCGCTAATGAAAAACTGTTTTTT; d_gene: NA; abundance: NA; len: 14; j_gene: TRBJ1-4; v_gene: TRBV6-5
CDR3aa: CASSPAGGEGIEQFF; CDR3nt: TGTGCCAGCAGTCCCGCGGGGGGAGAGGGGATTGAGCAGTTCTTC; d_gene: TRBD2; abundance: NA; len: 15; j_gene: TRBJ2-1; v_gene: TRBV9
CDR3aa: CAWSEVGLARNEQFF; CDR3nt: TGTGCCTGGAGTGAAGTGGGACTAGCGAGAAATGAGCAGTTCTTC; d_gene: TRBD2; abundance: NA; len: 15; j_gene: TRBJ2-1; v_gene: TRBV30
CDR3aa: CASTRQGGYEQYF; CDR3nt: TGTGCCAGCACCCGGCAGGGGGGCTACGAGCAGTACTTC; d_gene: NA; abundance: NA; len: 13; j_gene: TRBJ2-7; v_gene: TRBV7-9
CDR3aa: CASREDREGDTQYF; CDR3nt: TGTGCCAGCAGGGAGGACAGGGAGGGAGATACGCAGTATTTT; d_gene: NA; abundance: NA; len: 14; j_gene: TRBJ2-3; v_gene: TRBV28
CDR3aa: CASRGWTSGSSEQYF; CDR3nt: TGTGCCAGCAGGGGATGGACTAGCGGGAGCAGTGAGCAGTACTTC; d_gene: TRBD2; abundance: NA; len: 15; j_gene: TRBJ2-7; v_gene: TRBV6-5
CDR3aa: CASSFRTGSSTDTQYF; CDR3nt: TGCGCCAGCAGCTTCCGGACAGGGTCGAGCACAGATACGCAGTATTTT; d_gene: TRBD1; abundance: NA; len: 16; j_gene: TRBJ2-3; v_gene: TRBV5-1
CDR3aa: CASSYSEGGYGYTF; CDR3nt: TGTGCCAGCAGCTACAGCGAAGGAGGCTATGGCTACACCTTC; d_gene: NA; abundance: NA; len: 14; j_gene: TRBJ1-2; v_gene: TRBV5-4
CDR3aa: CASSQDRGLNTGELFF; CDR3nt: TGCGCCAGCAGCCAAGACAGGGGGCTGAACACCGGGGAGCTGTTTTTT; d_gene: TRBD1; abundance: once; len: 16; j_gene: TRBJ2-2; v_gene: TRBV4-3
CDR3aa: CASSPGQGALVYGYTF; CDR3nt: TGTGCCAGTAGCCCGGGACAGGGGGCTTTAGTCTATGGCTACACCTTC; d_gene: TRBD1; abundance: few; len: 16; j_gene: TRBJ1-2; v_gene: TRBV19
CDR3aa: CASSLDRAEAFF; CDR3nt: TGTGCCAGCAGCCTCGACAGGGCCGAAGCTTTCTTT; d_gene: TRBD1; abundance: NA; len: 12; j_gene: TRBJ1-1; v_gene: TRBV6-2/TRBV6-3
CDR3aa: CASSFQGRGYTF; CDR3nt: TGTGCCAGCAGTTTTCAGGGTCGTGGCTACACCTTC; d_gene: NA; abundance: NA; len: 12; j_gene: TRBJ1-2; v_gene: TRBV12-3/TRBV12-4
CDR3aa: CASSLVATSGRTREQFF; CDR3nt: TGTGCCAGCAGCTTGGTGGCGACTAGCGGGAGGACTAGGGAGCAGTTCTTC; d_gene: TRBD2; abundance: few; len: 17; j_gene: TRBJ2-1; v_gene: TRBV5-6
CDR3aa: CASSFVGQTQHF; CDR3nt: TGTGCCAGCAGTTTCGTCGGACAGACCCAGCATTTT; d_gene: NA; abundance: once; len: 12; j_gene: TRBJ1-5; v_gene: TRBV27
CDR3aa: CASSLAMQEGLGYGYTF; CDR3nt: TGTGCCAGCAGCTTAGCGATGCAGGAAGGTTTGGGCTATGGCTACACCTTC; d_gene: NA; abundance: NA; len: 17; j_gene: TRBJ1-2; v_gene: TRBV7-9
CDR3aa: CSVTPAGVPYGYTF; CDR3nt: TGCAGCGTTACCCCAGCGGGAGTCCCATATGGCTACACCTTC; d_gene: NA; abundance: NA; len: 14; j_gene: TRBJ1-2; v_gene: TRBV29-1
CDR3aa: CASSSWTSGSTTYEQYF; CDR3nt: TGCGCCAGCAGCTCGTGGACTAGCGGGAGCACCACCTACGAGCAGTACTTC; d_gene: TRBD2; abundance: NA; len: 17; j_gene: TRBJ2-7; v_gene: TRBV5-1
CDR3aa: CATSDLQGQGDNEQFF; CDR3nt: TGTGCCACCAGTGATTTGCAGGGGCAGGGGGACAATGAGCAGTTCTTC; d_gene: TRBD1; abundance: NA; len: 16; j_gene: TRBJ2-1; v_gene: TRBV24-1
CDR3aa: CASTTAPGQGGETQYF; CDR3nt: TGTGCCAGCACTACCGCTCCGGGACAGGGAGGAGAGACCCAGTACTTC; d_gene: TRBD1; abundance: NA; len: 16; j_gene: TRBJ2-5; v_gene: TRBV28
CDR3aa: CASSLGGGTGELFF; CDR3nt: TGTGCCAGCAGCTTAGGCGGGGGCACCGGGGAGCTGTTTTTT; d_gene: TRBD2; abundance: NA; len: 14; j_gene: TRBJ2-2; v_gene: TRBV7-2
CDR3aa: CASSASSYNEQFF; CDR3nt: TGTGCCAGCAGCGCGAGCTCCTACAATGAGCAGTTCTTC; d_gene: NA; abundance: NA; len: 13; j_gene: TRBJ2-1; v_gene: TRBV9
CDR3aa: CASKRESTDTQYF; CDR3nt: TGTGCCAGCAAGCGTGAAAGCACAGATACGCAGTATTTT; d_gene: NA; abundance: NA; len: 13; j_gene: TRBJ2-3; v_gene: TRBV2
CDR3aa: CASRWDRAGNTIYF; CDR3nt: TGTGCCAGCAGATGGGACAGGGCAGGAAACACCATATATTTT; d_gene: TRBD1; abundance: NA; len: 14; j_gene: TRBJ1-3; v_gene: TRBV2
CDR3aa: CATSDPRTGAGAYGYTF; CDR3nt: TGTGCCACCAGTGATCCTCGGACAGGGGCCGGGGCTTATGGCTACACCTTC; d_gene: TRBD1; abundance: NA; len: 17; j_gene: TRBJ1-2; v_gene: TRBV24-1
CDR3aa: CSVAREGNQPQHF; CDR3nt: TGCAGCGTTGCCAGGGAGGGCAATCAGCCCCAGCATTTT; d_gene: NA; abundance: NA; len: 13; j_gene: TRBJ1-5; v_gene: TRBV29-1
CDR3aa: CASSQDQAPPRVGTGELFF; CDR3nt: TGCGCCAGCAGCCAAGATCAAGCCCCTCCCAGGGTAGGCACCGGGGAGCTGTTTTTT; d_gene: NA; abundance: NA; len: 19; j_gene: TRBJ2-2; v_gene: TRBV4-1
CDR3aa: CASSSGGQQNEKLFF; CDR3nt: TGTGCCAGCAGCTCGGGGGGGCAGCAGAATGAAAAACTGTTTTTT; d_gene: NA; abundance: NA; len: 15; j_gene: TRBJ1-4; v_gene: TRBV7-9
CDR3aa: CASSFGTAYEQYF; CDR3nt: TGTGCCAGTAGTTTCGGGACAGCCTACGAGCAGTACTTC; d_gene: TRBD1; abundance: NA; len: 13; j_gene: TRBJ2-7; v_gene: TRBV19
CDR3aa: CASSQDKNSATPQHF; CDR3nt: TGCGCCAGCAGCCAAGATAAGAACAGTGCTACGCCCCAGCATTTT; d_gene: NA; abundance: NA; len: 15; j_gene: TRBJ1-5; v_gene: TRBV4-1
CDR3aa: CASSPRGIEQFF; CDR3nt: TGTGCCAGCAGTCCGCGAGGAATTGAGCAGTTCTTC; d_gene: NA; abundance: NA; len: 12; j_gene: TRBJ2-1; v_gene: TRBV12-3/TRBV12-4
CDR3aa: CASSLAGSNQPQHF; CDR3nt: TGTGCCAGCAGCTTGGCGGGGAGCAATCAGCCCCAGCATTTT; d_gene: NA; abundance: NA; len: 14; j_gene: TRBJ1-5; v_gene: TRBV5-6
CDR3aa: CASSQQRYTEAFF; CDR3nt: TGTGCCAGCAGCCAACAGAGATACACTGAAGCTTTCTTT; d_gene: NA; abundance: NA; len: 13; j_gene: TRBJ1-1; v_gene: TRBV7-2